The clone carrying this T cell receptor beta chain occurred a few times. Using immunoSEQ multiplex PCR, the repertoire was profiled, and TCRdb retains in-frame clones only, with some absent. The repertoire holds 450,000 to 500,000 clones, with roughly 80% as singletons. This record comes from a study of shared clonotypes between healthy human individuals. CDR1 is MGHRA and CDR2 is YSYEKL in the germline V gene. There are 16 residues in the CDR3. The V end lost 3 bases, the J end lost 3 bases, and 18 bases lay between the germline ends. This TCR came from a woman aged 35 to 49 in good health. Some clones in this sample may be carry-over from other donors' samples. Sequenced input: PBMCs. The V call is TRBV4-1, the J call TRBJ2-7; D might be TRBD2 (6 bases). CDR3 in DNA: TGCGCCAGCAGCCATGGGGGTAGCGGTAGATACTACGAGCAGTACTTC. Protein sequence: CASSHGGSGRYYEQYF.